The entry that follows covers one TCR beta chain sequence. This sample is drawn from a study of blood T cell repertoires in COVID-19. Study background: Acute-phase and convalescent COVID-19 samples originated in the United States, Italy and Spain. T cells, B-cell-depleted T cells, or PBMCs supplied cDNA or gDNA.

This CDR3 has 16 residues. Losses at the gene ends were 3 bases for V and 2 bases for J; bases not matched to a gene: 4. CDR1 and CDR2 (germline): LGHNA, YSLEER. Profiling relied on immunoSEQ multiplex PCR, and the TCRdb table lists in-frame clones only, not all of them. This sample has a few hundred thousand clones, with 84% found just once. Sequencing was performed on peripheral blood. The chain couples TRBV4-3 to TRBJ2-7; 13 nucleotides agree with TRBD2. The TCR sequence derives from a woman at least 80 years old with active or convalescent COVID-19. CDR3 bases: TGCGCCAGCAGCCAGGCCGGACTAGCGGGGGCCTACGAGCAGTACTTC. Encoded protein: CASSQAGLAGAYEQYF.